The entry below gives a single TCR beta chain sequence along with its context. There are 15 residues in the CDR3. Germline-derived CDR1 and CDR2 are MNHEY and SVGAGI. V was clipped by 6 bases and J by 3 bases; unmatched bases: 6. This sample stems from a study of blood T cell repertoires in COVID-19. Study summary: T cells, B-cell-depleted T cells, or PBMCs supplied cDNA or gDNA.

How the authors handled the data: The assay estimated nucleated cells by amplifying reference gene primers. The table came from immunoSEQ multiplex PCR; TCRdb's copy has only in-frame clones and leaves some out. The DNA gave D and trimming, while V, J and clone size come from that table. The profile shows approximately 200,000 clones, approximately 81% of them singletons. Seattle's enrolled individuals joined amid active infection and were then monitored longitudinally. The genes are TRBV6-5 and TRBJ2-3; 10 positions agree with TRBD1. Sequencing used peripheral blood. This sequence was found in a person aged 70 to 85 with COVID-19, enrolled during active disease. The CDR3 protein is CASRETGGATDTQYF. DNA for the CDR3: TGTGCCAGCAGAGAGACAGGGGGCGCGACAGATACGCAGTATTTT.